A single sample gave rise to the 21 T cell receptor beta chains below, sequenced in a study of blood T cell repertoires in COVID-19. Produced via immunoSEQ multiplex PCR; TCRdb's table is partial and in-frame only. The table shows 180,000 or so clones, with about 88% occurring only once. The specimen was PBMCs or T cells enriched from blood (not recorded which). Source of these receptors: a human donor with acute COVID-19. The donor label of this sample is uncertain.

The chain combines TRBV24-1 with TRBJ2-1; D is perhaps TRBD1 (5 bases). The CDR3 has 16 amino acids. V was pared by 4 bases and J by 4 bases, with 16 bases between. Looked up from germline, CDR1 is KGHDR and CDR2 is SFDVKD. As DNA, the CDR3 is TGTGCCACCAGTGACGGCAGGGCACTGGTTTACAATGAGCAGTTCTTC. Translating gives CATSDGRALVYNEQFF.

CDR3 nucleotides: TGTGCCAGCTCACCGCAGCCAACTAGGGGCTACACCTTC. Translated, it gives CASSPQPTRGYTF. The chain is built from TRBV18 and TRBJ1-2; D is ambiguous. This CDR3 has 13 residues. V was cut by 3 bases and J by 8 bases, with 13 bases left in between. Germline V gene data show CDR1 as KGHSH and CDR2 as LQKENI.

V gene TRBV12-5 combines with J gene TRBJ1-1; unclear D gene. This CDR3 contains 14 residues. Trimming shortened V by 3 bases and J by 5 bases, and 13 bases separated the two germline ends. Looked up from germline, CDR1 is LGHNT and CDR2 is FRNRAP. CDR3 bases: TGTGCTAGTGGTTTAAAACCCGAGTGGACTGAAGCTTTCTTT. It translates to CASGLKPEWTEAFF.

V gene TRBV6-6 combines with J gene TRBJ1-1, with 9 bases aligning to TRBD1. Germline loops: CDR1 MNHNY, CDR2 SVGAGI (reference sequence). The CDR3 spans 16 residues. V shed 4 bases and J 4 bases; nucleotides not matched to a gene: 10. CDR3 region: CASSSRDRVYGTEAFF. As DNA, the CDR3 is TGTGCCAGCAGTTCCCGGGACAGGGTGTATGGCACTGAAGCTTTCTTT.

The rearrangement joins TRBV9 to TRBJ1-1; 7 bases line up with TRBD1. V trimming: 4 bases; J trimming: 1 base; junction bases outside the gene matches: 13. Germline V lookup: CDR1 SGDLS, CDR2 YYNGEE. The CDR3 sequence is 17 residues long. CDR3 sequence: CASSSEDRILGNTEAFF. The CDR3 nucleotides are TGTGCCAGCAGCTCTGAGGACAGGATACTTGGGAACACTGAAGCTTTCTTT.

The chain links TRBV21-1 to TRBJ1-1. TRBV21-1 is a pseudogene. The CDR3 is 17 amino acids. Here the CDR3 reads CASSKVYPRGMNTEAFF. CDR3 DNA sequence: TGTGCCAGCAGCAAAGTTTACCCTCGGGGGATGAACACTGAAGCTTTCTTT.

The chain uses TRBV15 and TRBJ2-3, with 10 bases matching TRBD2. The CDR3 is 16 amino acids. V trimming: 0 bases; J trimming: 4 bases; junction bases outside the gene matches: 4. Germline assignment: CDR1 LNHNV and CDR2 YYDKDF (reference sequence). DNA for the CDR3: TGTGCCACCAGCAGAGACCCTAGCGGGGGACCAGATACGCAGTATTTT. Protein: CATSRDPSGGPDTQYF.

The J gene is TRBJ1-5, the V gene TRBV19; 7 positions agree with TRBD1. Germline V gene data show CDR1 as LNHDA and CDR2 as SQIVND (reference sequence). V gave up 7 bases and J gave up 0 bases; unmatched junction bases: 6. The CDR3 has 15 residues. CDR3 amino acids: CASKGGQNSNQPQHF. The DNA of the CDR3 is TGTGCCAGTAAGGGGGGACAGAATAGCAATCAGCCCCAGCATTTT.

The CDR3 coding sequence is TGTGCCACCAGTGACCGTGACAGGGGAAAAGATACGCAGTATTTT. Translated, it gives CATSDRDRGKDTQYF. V usage is TRBV24-1 and J usage is TRBJ2-3, with TRBD1 identical over 8 bases. Trimming removed 4 bases from V and 5 bases from J; junction bases left unmatched: 7. The CDR3 length is 15 residues. CDR1 is KGHDR and CDR2 is SFDVKD in the germline V gene.

The chain links TRBV28 to TRBJ1-6; 8 bases agree with TRBD1. Germline trimming cut 4 bases from V and 8 bases from J; bases unmatched to any gene: 13. The CDR3 has 17 amino acids. The germline V gene has CDR1 MDHEN and CDR2 SYDVKM. The CDR3 DNA reads TGTGCCAGCAGTTCCCTATGGGATAACAGGGGGGATTCACCCCTCCACTTT. This codes for CASSSLWDNRGDSPLHF. Variable domain in full (rest from reference TRBV28 and TRBJ1-6): DVKVTQSSRYLVKRTGEKVFLECVQDMDHENMFWYRQDPGLGLRLIYFSYDVKMKEKGDIPEGYSVSREKKERFSLILESASTNQTSMYLCASSSLWDNRGDSPLHFGNGTRLTVT.

V is TRBV11-2 and J is TRBJ2-1, with D possibly being TRBD2 (6 bases). The CDR3 loop spans 13 amino acids. Germline CDR1 and CDR2: SGHAT and FQNNGV. V was pared by 1 base and J by 8 bases, with 9 bases between. As DNA, the CDR3 is TGTGCCAGCAGCTTAGGGAGGGTGGATGAGCAGTTCTTC. Translation gives CASSLGRVDEQFF. Full variable domain (rest looked up from reference TRBV11-2 and TRBJ2-1): EAGVAQSPRYKIIEKRQSVAFWCNPISGHATLYWYQQILGQGPKLLIQFQNNGVVDDSQLPKDRFSAERLKGVDSTLKIQPAKLEDSAVYLCASSLGRVDEQFFGPGTRLTVL.

Turning to this clone: Germline and junction disagree at one end, which may indicate a read error. The chain carries TRBV11-2 and TRBJ2-3; 13 nucleotides agree with TRBD2. Looked up from germline, CDR1 is SGHAT and CDR2 is FQNNGV. The CDR3 is 16 amino acids. CDR3 sequence: CASSPRLAGGTDTQYF. The CDR3 DNA follows: TGTGCCAGCAGCCCACGACTAGCGGGGGGCACGGATACGCAGTATTTT.

This chain uses TRBV30 with TRBJ2-1; TRBD1 matches 7 bases. Germline CDR1 and CDR2: GTSNPN and SVGIG (reference sequence). The length of the CDR3 is 15 residues. V dropped 4 bases and J dropped 6; count of bases not matched to a gene: 12. This chain's CDR3 is CAWNFYGQAGNEQFF. The DNA for the CDR3 is TGTGCCTGGAACTTTTATGGACAGGCGGGCAATGAGCAGTTCTTC.

CDR3 sequence (DNA): TGTGCCAGCAGCCAAGTAAGGCTAGCGGGGGGGCTAGGATTCATGCAGTTCTTC. It encodes CASSQVRLAGGLGFMQFF. The chain joins TRBV14 to TRBJ2-1; 12 nucleotides match TRBD2. The length of the CDR3 is 18 residues. Germline lookup yields CDR1 SGHDN and CDR2 FVKESK. Unmatched junction bases numbered 16, after V lost 1 base and J lost 12 bases. The full variable domain, in which reference TRBV14 and TRBJ2-1 provide the parts outside the CDR3, is EAGVTQFPSHSVIEKGQTVTLRCDPISGHDNLYWYRRVMGKEIKFLLHFVKESKQDESGMPNNRFLAERTGGTYSTLKVQPAELEDSGVYFCASSQVRLAGGLGFMQFFGPGTRLTVL.

This clone was picked up one time. Here the CDR3 reads CASSQDQSGGLNYGYTF. The CDR3 nucleotides are TGTGCCAGCAGCCAAGATCAAAGCGGCGGACTTAACTATGGCTACACCTTC. The V gene is TRBV4-2, the J gene TRBJ1-2; D is undetermined. This CDR3 region has 17 residues. The germline V gene encodes CDR1 LGHNA and CDR2 YNFKEQ. V lost 0 bases and J 1 base, leaving 15 bases between the germline ends.

The chain has TRBV3-1 (or the pseudogene TRBV3-2) and TRBJ1-2; 7 nucleotides line up with TRBD1. The CDR3 sequence is 16 residues long. V lost 4 bases, J lost 4 bases, and 12 bases stayed unmatched. Germline V gives CDR1 LGHDT, CDR2 YNNKEL (reference sequence). The CDR3 is CASSPCWDRLGYGYTF. The DNA of the CDR3 is TGTGCCAGCAGCCCATGCTGGGACAGACTTGGCTATGGCTACACCTTC.

This clone has just a few counts. V is TRBV5-1 and J is TRBJ1-4, with D perhaps matching TRBD1 (5 bases). The V gene lost 2 bases and the J gene lost 5 bases, with 10 bases spanning the gap. Germline CDR1 SGHRS, CDR2 YFSETQ. The CDR3 length is 14 residues. The chain's CDR3 is CASSLGGENEKLFF. CDR3 sequence (DNA): TGCGCCAGCAGCTTAGGAGGGGAAAATGAAAAACTGTTTTTT. Full variable domain (rest looked up from reference TRBV5-1 and TRBJ1-4): KAGVTQTPRYLIKTRGQQVTLSCSPISGHRSVSWYQQTPGQGLQFLFEYFSETQRNKGNFPGRFSGRQFSNSRSEMNVSTLELGDSALYLCASSLGGENEKLFFGSGTQLSVL.

The chain recombines TRBV11-2 with TRBJ1-1, with 7 bases lining up with TRBD1. The V gene end was trimmed by 5 bases and the J gene end by 4 bases; junction bases not matched to a gene: 10. CDR1 is SGHAT, CDR2 FQNNGV, per germline. The CDR3 consists of 15 residues. The CDR3 is CASSHYRGSATEAFF. In DNA form, the CDR3 reads TGTGCCAGCAGCCACTACAGGGGCAGCGCCACTGAAGCTTTCTTT. The full variable domain, with the rest looked up from reference TRBV11-2 and TRBJ1-1, is EAGVAQSPRYKIIEKRQSVAFWCNPISGHATLYWYQQILGQGPKLLIQFQNNGVVDDSQLPKDRFSAERLKGVDSTLKIQPAKLEDSAVYLCASSHYRGSATEAFFGQGTRLTVV.

For the CDR3, the DNA is TGTGCCAGCAGCTTAGCCTCGACAGGGGCGAACTATGGCTACACCTTC. Translated, it gives CASSLASTGANYGYTF. V usage is TRBV7-2 and J usage is TRBJ1-2; 8 bases fit TRBD1. The germline V gene encodes CDR1 SGHTA and CDR2 FQGNSA. V shed 0 bases and J 2 bases; nucleotides not matched to a gene: 5. CDR3 length: 16 amino acids.

The chain couples TRBV27 to TRBJ1-2; D ambiguous. The CDR3 consists of 13 residues. V was clipped by 2 bases and J by 0 bases, with 4 bases between them. CDR1 and CDR2 (germline): MNHEY, SMNVEV (reference sequence). The CDR3, as DNA: TGTGCCAGCAGTTTAGGCCCTAACTATGGCTACACCTTC. The encoded protein is CASSLGPNYGYTF.

J is TRBJ1-2 and V is TRBV2; D call uncertain. Trimming removed 5 bases at V and 0 bases at J, with 10 bases between. The CDR3 consists of 14 residues. Germline CDR1 is SNHLY and CDR2 is FYNNEI. The CDR3 DNA follows: TGTGCCAGCAGTCCTGGTCGGGCTAACTATGGCTACACCTTC. Translating it yields CASSPGRANYGYTF.